The 30 T cell receptor beta chains in this list originate from one sample, sequenced in a study of T cells in women clearing cervical HPV infection. The data were produced by immunoSEQ multiplex PCR, yet TCRdb's version contains in-frame clones alone and is incomplete. The sample has about 36,000 clones, and its top ten clones hold around 3.5%. What was sequenced was blood buffy coat. The receptors shown here come from a woman between 18 and 75 years old with a cervical HPV16 infection that either progressed to CIN3+ or cleared (not recorded which).

As to this clone: The sequenced fragment ends 3 residues before the CDR3 boundary, so the rest is inferred from the germline J gene. V usage is TRBV7-9 and J usage is TRBJ1-3; the D is unclear. V was trimmed by 5 bases and J by 4 bases, leaving 9 bases between them. The germline V gene has CDR1 SEHNR and CDR2 FQNEAQ (reference sequence). The CDR3 consists of 13 residues. CDR3 DNA (partial): TGTGCCAGCAGCCCCGCCGGGGGAAACACC. It yields the protein CASSPAGGNT. The full CDR3 reads CASSPAGGNTIYF.

On this clone itself: The sequence runs out 3 residues before the end of the CDR3; the remainder is reconstructed from the germline J gene. The V call is TRBV30, the J call TRBJ1-2; 9 bases are shared with TRBD1. Germline loops: CDR1 GTSNPN, CDR2 SVGIG (reference sequence). The CDR3 has 14 amino acids. The sequenced part of the CDR3 DNA is TGTGCCTGGAGCGCCACGGACAGGGGTACGGGC. The encoded protein is CAWSATDRGTG. Given in full, the CDR3 is CAWSATDRGTGYTF.

Concerning this clone itself: The CDR3 goes on 3 residues after the read ends, and that part is filled in from the germline J gene. The identical CDR3 is also encoded by other nucleotide sequences in the sample. V and J are TRBV7-3 and TRBJ2-2; weak D call: TRBD1 (7 bases). The CDR3 length is 15 residues. Trimming shortened V by 2 bases and J by 4 bases, and 11 bases separated the two germline ends. Germline CDR1 reads SGHTA; CDR2 reads FQGTGA. The DNA read from the CDR3 is TGTGCCAGCAGCTTAGGACAGGAGGGCACCGGGGAG. Translation gives CASSLGQEGTGE. The complete CDR3 protein is CASSLGQEGTGELFF.

As concerns this clone: The read terminates 3 residues ahead of where the CDR3 ends, so the germline J gene completes it. The chain employs TRBV6-1 and TRBJ2-1; no reliable D call. Trimming took 4 bases from V and 4 from J, leaving 17 bases between them. Germline V gene data show CDR1 as MNHNS and CDR2 as SASEGT. This CDR3 is 16 amino acids long. The sequenced CDR3 bases are TGTGCCAGCAGTGCCCTGCACCTCAACACATACAATGAG. Its translation: CASSALHLNTYNE. The whole CDR3 region reads CASSALHLNTYNEQFF.

About this clone: The CDR3 end falls 3 residues outside the read, so it is completed with the germline J gene. The rearrangement uses TRBV30 and TRBJ1-2; tentative D call: TRBD1 (5 bases). The CDR3 runs 13 residues. V dropped 2 bases and J dropped 5 bases, with 12 bases sitting between them. Germline V lookup: CDR1 GTSNPN, CDR2 SVGIG (reference sequence). This chain's CDR3 is CAWSLQGEYGYTF. Partial CDR3 DNA: TGTGCCTGGAGTCTCCAGGGCGAATATGGC.

Concerning this clone itself: The junction shows a germline mismatch at one end, possibly a read error. Read data end 3 residues before the CDR3 end; the end is taken from the germline J gene. Different DNA sequences within this sample yield the same CDR3. V and J are TRBV18 and TRBJ1-1; perhaps TRBD1 as D (6 bases). The CDR3 is 14 residues long. Germline loops: CDR1 KGHSH, CDR2 LQKENI. The part of the CDR3 DNA that was read is TGTGCCAGCTCACGAAATACAGGGTACACTGAG. It yields the protein CASSRNTGYTE. From start to end, the CDR3 is CASSRNTGYTEAFF.

The CDR3: CASRPAGGPGELFF. The covered CDR3 bases are TGTGCCAGCCGTCCAGCGGGGGGGCCCGGGGAG. The rearrangement links TRBV11-2 to TRBJ2-2; the match to TRBD2 covers 10 bases. The CDR3 extends 3 residues past the end of the read, so its final part is completed from the germline J gene. The CDR3 has 14 residues. Germline-derived CDR1 and CDR2 are SGHAT and FQNNGV. J lost 6 bases, V lost 8 bases, and 6 bases had no gene match. Looking up the rest from reference TRBV11-2 and TRBJ2-2 gives the full variable domain: EAGVAQSPRYKIIEKRQSVAFWCNPISGHATLYWYQQILGQGPKLLIQFQNNGVVDDSQLPKDRFSAERLKGVDSTLKIQPAKLEDSAVYLCASRPAGGPGELFFGEGSRLTVL.

CDR3: CASSPETHPSRPSGANVLTF. The part of the CDR3 DNA that was read is TGTGCCAGCAGCCCCGAAACGCATCCGAGCAGGCCTTCTGGGGCCAACGTC. This chain joins TRBV4-2 and TRBJ2-6; D uncertain. From the germline J gene comes the end of the CDR3, since the read stops 3 residues before it. This CDR3 is 20 amino acids long. Trimming stripped 4 bases from V and 1 base from J, with 23 bases between. Germline V gives CDR1 LGHNA, CDR2 YNFKEQ.

Worth noting for this clone: Read coverage stops 3 residues before the CDR3 terminus; the germline J gene supplies the remainder. This rearrangement joins TRBV10-3 to TRBJ2-7, with 9 positions matching TRBD1. Germline V gene data show CDR1 as ENHRY and CDR2 as SYGVKD. There are 14 residues in the CDR3. V trimming: 7 bases; J trimming: 1 base; junction bases outside the gene matches: 5. This CDR3 reads CAIKGQGPSYEQYF. The sequenced part of the CDR3 DNA is TGTGCCATCAAGGGACAGGGCCCTTCCTACGAG.

A word on this clone: The read is 3 residues too short to cover the CDR3 end, so that end is filled in from the germline J gene. The rearrangement uses TRBV27 and TRBJ2-4; possibly TRBD2 for D (6 bases). There are 16 residues in the CDR3. Per germline, CDR1 MNHEY and CDR2 SMNVEV (reference sequence). V lost 5 bases to trimming and J lost 0 bases, with 14 bases between them. CDR3 DNA (partial): TGTGCCAGCAGTGAGGTCGGGGGAGTAGCCAAAAACATT. Its protein is CASSEVGGVAKNI. The CDR3 in its entirety is CASSEVGGVAKNIQYF.

A remark on this clone: Read data end 3 residues before the CDR3 end; the end is taken from the germline J gene. J is TRBJ2-5 and V is TRBV20-1; TRBD1 agrees at 11 bases. CDR3 length: 15 amino acids. The ends lost 2 bases at V and 7 bases at J; junction bases unmatched: 9. CDR1 DFQATT and CDR2 SNEGSKA come from the germline V gene (reference sequence). CDR3 DNA, as far as it was read: TGCAGTGCTAGATTTTCGGGACAGGGGGTCCCGACC. Translating gives CSARFSGQGVPT. The whole CDR3 protein is CSARFSGQGVPTQYF.

A remark on this clone: The read ends 3 residues early relative to the CDR3; the germline J gene fills the gap. The chain couples TRBV2 to TRBJ1-3; D is unresolved. The V gene lost 4 bases and the J gene lost 4 bases, with 11 bases spanning the gap. The germline V gene encodes CDR1 SNHLY and CDR2 FYNNEI. The CDR3 consists of 14 residues. CDR3 bases read: TGTGCCAGCAGTGCTCGGACTAGAGGAAACACC. The encoded protein is CASSARTRGNT. In full, the CDR3 reads CASSARTRGNTIYF. Using reference TRBV2 and TRBJ1-3 for the parts outside the CDR3, the full variable domain is EPEVTQTPSHQVTQMGQEVILRCVPISNHLYFYWYRQILGQKVEFLVSFYNNEISEKSEIFDDQFSVERPDGSNFTLKIRSTKLEDSAMYFCASSARTRGNTIYFGEGSWLTVV.

The sequenced part of the CDR3 DNA is TGTGCCAGCAGACCCGCCCAGGGGCCCTCCTACGAG. Translation: CASRPAQGPSYE. The full CDR3 sequence reads CASRPAQGPSYEQYF. The V call is TRBV7-8, the J call TRBJ2-7, with D possibly matching TRBD1 (6 bases). The read gets to within 3 residues of the CDR3 end, and the germline J gene fills in the rest. Germline V gene data show CDR1 as SGHVS and CDR2 as FQNEAQ. V was clipped by 6 bases and J by 0 bases, with 15 bases between them. CDR3 length equals 15 residues.

A word on this clone: The read terminates 3 residues ahead of where the CDR3 ends, so the germline J gene completes it. The rearrangement joins TRBV6-2 or TRBV6-3 to TRBJ2-1; 10 nucleotides align to TRBD1. The germline V gene encodes CDR1 MNHEY and CDR2 SVGEGT. The CDR3 has 16 amino acids. The trim removed 5 bases at V and 0 bases at J, leaving 4 bases unmatched. CDR3 amino acids: CASSGRDRGSYNEQFF. The DNA read from the CDR3 is TGTGCCAGCAGTGGAAGGGACAGGGGCTCCTACAATGAG.

A note on this clone: From the germline J gene comes the end of the CDR3, since the read stops 3 residues before it. The chain employs TRBV4-1 and TRBJ2-5; unclear D gene. Trimming cost V 6 bases and J 0 bases, with 14 bases left between them. From germline, CDR1 is MGHRA and CDR2 YSYEKL. The CDR3 covers 15 residues. The sequenced part of the CDR3 DNA is TGCGCCAGCAGGCGCAGGAACGCAGACCAAGAGACC. Amino acid sequence: CASRRRNADQET. The CDR3 in its entirety is CASRRRNADQETQYF.

As for this clone: The read ends 3 residues shy of where the CDR3 ends; the end is completed using the germline J gene. The chain employs TRBV20-1 and TRBJ1-2; 9 nucleotides line up with TRBD1. The junction had 2 bases not matched to a gene; V was cut back by 3 bases and J by 0 bases. This CDR3 spans 14 amino acids. Per germline, CDR1 DFQATT and CDR2 SNEGSKA (reference sequence). The CDR3 spells CSARGTGSNYGYTF. CDR3 DNA, as far as it was read: TGCAGTGCTAGGGGGACAGGGTCTAACTATGGC.

Remarks on this clone: Read sequence stops 3 residues before the CDR3 end, and the germline J gene provides the missing end. The V call is TRBV7-2, the J call TRBJ2-6, with D possibly TRBD1 on 5 matching bases. V was pared by 0 bases and J by 4 bases, with 7 bases between. The germline gives CDR1 SGHTA, CDR2 FQGNSA. This CDR3 is built from 15 residues. CDR3 residues: CASSLADTGANVLTF. CDR3 DNA, as far as it was read: TGTGCCAGCAGCTTAGCGGACACCGGGGCCAACGTC.

As for this clone: One end of the junction fails to match germline, which may point to a read error. The observed sequence ends 3 residues before the CDR3 terminus, with the missing tail filled in from the germline J gene. This chain joins TRBV4-2 and TRBJ1-3; no firm D call. This CDR3 comprises 14 residues. Looked up from germline, CDR1 is LGHNA and CDR2 is YNFKEQ. CDR3 DNA (partial): TGCGCCAGCAGCCCAGGTGCAGCTGGAAACACC. It translates to CASSPGAAGNT. Given in full, the CDR3 is CASSPGAAGNTIYF.

Regarding this clone: The read finishes 3 residues shy of the CDR3 end, and the germline J gene is used to complete it. This chain links TRBV6-2 or TRBV6-3 with TRBJ2-1; 8 bases map to TRBD2. CDR3 length: 15 amino acids. Germline values: CDR1 MNHEY, CDR2 SVGEGT. The J segment lost 3 bases and the V segment lost 4 bases, leaving 5 bases of the junction unmatched. CDR3 bases read: TGTGCCAGCAGTTCTACGGGAGGGGGCTACAATGAG. Amino acids: CASSSTGGGYNE. The entire CDR3 reads CASSSTGGGYNEQFF.

Concerning this clone itself: The read terminates 3 residues ahead of where the CDR3 ends, so the germline J gene completes it. The rearrangement links TRBV10-3 to TRBJ2-5; 8 bases align to TRBD2. Per the germline V gene, CDR1 is ENHRY and CDR2 is SYGVKD. The J segment lost 2 bases and the V segment lost 5 bases, leaving 7 bases of the junction unmatched. The CDR3 loop spans 15 amino acids. Partial CDR3 DNA: TGTGCCATCAGTCCGGGGGGACTAGGGCAAGAGACC. Translation: CAISPGGLGQET. The whole CDR3 protein reads CAISPGGLGQETQYF.

With respect to this clone: The CDR3 is cut off 3 residues early in the read; its end comes from the germline J gene. This chain joins TRBV5-1 and TRBJ1-4, with D possibly being TRBD1 (5 bases). V was pared by 4 bases and J by 5 bases, with 9 bases between. The CDR3 has 13 amino acids. The germline gives CDR1 SGHRS, CDR2 YFSETQ. CDR3 bases read: TGCGCCAGCAGCGGAGGGGAGAATGAAAAA. Translating it yields CASSGGENEK. The whole CDR3 sequence reads CASSGGENEKLFF. Combining the CDR3 with reference TRBV5-1 and TRBJ1-4 gives the whole variable domain KAGVTQTPRYLIKTRGQQVTLSCSPISGHRSVSWYQQTPGQGLQFLFEYFSETQRNKGNFPGRFSGRQFSNSRSEMNVSTLELGDSALYLCASSGGENEKLFFGSGTQLSVL.

On this clone itself: Coverage ceases 3 residues before the CDR3 finishes, and the germline J gene fills in the end. The V and J genes are TRBV5-4 and TRBJ2-5, with 7 bases that match TRBD1. Germline trimming cut 4 bases from V and 4 bases from J; bases unmatched to any gene: 4. Germline lookup yields CDR1 SGHNT and CDR2 YYREEE (reference sequence). The CDR3 length is 13 residues. The CDR3 spells CASSGDSRETQYF. The covered CDR3 bases are TGTGCCAGCAGCGGGGACAGTCGAGAGACC.

CDR3: CASSPNGQVHGYTF. Partial CDR3 DNA: TGTGCCAGCAGCCCCAATGGACAGGTCCATGGC. The gene calls are TRBV11-2 and TRBJ1-2, with TRBD1 identical over 7 bases. The CDR3 end is not reached by the read, which stops 3 residues before it; the germline J gene fills it in. CDR1 SGHAT and CDR2 FQNNGV come from the germline V gene. This CDR3 spans 14 amino acids. Losses at the gene ends were 5 bases for V and 6 bases for J; bases not matched to a gene: 9.

As concerns this clone: The read terminates 3 residues before the CDR3 end, so the remaining end is supplied by the germline J gene. The chain recombines TRBV14 with TRBJ2-7, with TRBD1 matching over 11 bases. The CDR3 is made up of 15 amino acids. The ends lost 4 bases at V and 4 bases at J; junction bases unmatched: 6. Germline CDR1 and CDR2: SGHDN and FVKESK. The CDR3 loop reads CASSRGTGGLYEQYF. CDR3 DNA, as far as it was read: TGTGCCAGCAGCCGAGGGACAGGGGGTTTGTACGAG.

Note on this clone: Read sequence stops 3 residues before the CDR3 end, and the germline J gene provides the missing end. V gene TRBV7-8 combines with J gene TRBJ2-7; 8 bases are shared with TRBD2. The trim removed 1 base at V and 0 bases at J, leaving 5 bases unmatched. The CDR3 has 16 residues. Per germline, CDR1 SGHVS and CDR2 FQNEAQ. The CDR3 here is CASSLGSGRSSYEQYF. The sequenced CDR3 bases are TGTGCCAGCAGCTTAGGGAGCGGGAGAAGCTCCTACGAG.

As to this clone: The DNA ends 3 residues before the CDR3 does, and the rest of the CDR3 is filled in from the germline J gene. The chain has TRBV6-2 or TRBV6-3 and TRBJ2-2, with D perhaps matching TRBD1 (6 bases). Germline V CDR1 and CDR2: MNHEY, SVGEGT. V was trimmed by 7 bases and J by 2 bases, leaving 17 bases between them. The CDR3 is 16 amino acids. The CDR3 sequence: CASTRQGTSNTGELFF. CDR3 DNA (partial): TGTGCCAGCACCAGGCAGGGGACGAGTAACACCGGGGAG.

The CDR3 here is CASSRRGQPNSGNTIYF. The CDR3 bases that were read are TGTGCCAGCAGCCGGCGGGGGCAGCCAAACTCTGGAAACACC. This chain uses TRBV4-2 with TRBJ1-3, with a tentative D call TRBD1 (6 bases). The read is 3 residues too short to cover the CDR3 end, so that end is filled in from the germline J gene. CDR3 length equals 17 residues. Germline CDR1 reads LGHNA; CDR2 reads YNFKEQ. The V end was cut by 4 bases, the J end by 0 bases, with 16 bases between.

Worth noting for this clone: The missing CDR3 end, 3 residues past where the read stops, is filled in from the germline J gene. This chain links TRBV18 with TRBJ1-3; D gene ambiguous. Trimming left V 6 bases short and J 1 base short, with 13 bases between. Germline V gives CDR1 KGHSH, CDR2 LQKENI. CDR3 length: 15 residues. This CDR3 is CASSSIRVSGNTIYF. Incomplete CDR3 DNA: TGTGCCAGCTCGAGTATAAGGGTGTCTGGAAACACC. Complete variable domain (other parts from reference TRBV18 and TRBJ1-3): NAGVMQNPRHLVRRRGQEARLRCSPMKGHSHVYWYRQLPEEGLKFMVYLQKENIIDESGMPKERFSAEFPKEGPSILRIQQVVRGDSAAYFCASSSIRVSGNTIYFGEGSWLTVV.

About this clone: From the germline J gene comes the end of the CDR3, since the read stops 3 residues before it. V is TRBV6-2 or TRBV6-3 and J is TRBJ1-5; D is possibly TRBD1 (5 bases). The length of the CDR3 is 13 residues. Trimming pared 4 bases from V and 7 bases from J, leaving 11 bases between. Looked up from germline, CDR1 is MNHEY and CDR2 is SVGEGT. The DNA read from the CDR3 is TGTGCCAGCAGTTTCCGACAGATACAGCCC. Translating gives CASSFRQIQP. The CDR3 in its entirety is CASSFRQIQPQHF.

In the case of this clone: The read terminates 3 residues before the CDR3 end, so the remaining end is supplied by the germline J gene. The chain carries TRBV20-1 and TRBJ1-1; possibly TRBD1 for D (6 bases). V lost 0 bases to trimming and J lost 7 bases, with 15 bases between them. This CDR3 comprises 14 residues. The germline gives CDR1 DFQATT, CDR2 SNEGSKA (reference sequence). The CDR3 is CSARDQQGIVEAFF. The CDR3 DNA, read in part, is TGCAGTGCTAGAGACCAACAGGGAATTGTTGAA.